These T cell receptor beta chains were read from a single sample in a study of T cell changes during pregnancy in multiple sclerosis. Clones were sequenced by immunoSEQ multiplex PCR, and TCRdb holds only the in-frame ones, with some missing. The sample includes around 100,000 clones, roughly 90% of them seen just once. This specimen consisted of peripheral blood, obtained after pregnancy. All receptors come from a female donor with multiple sclerosis, enrolled in a pregnancy study. CDR3s include the opening cysteine and the closing phenylalanine or tryptophan.

j_gene | v_gene | CDR3aa
TRBJ2-1 | TRBV2 | CASISGTYNEQFF
TRBJ1-2 | TRBV27 | CASSSRDRDRGGYTF
TRBJ1-1 | TRBV11-3 | CASSLGGNTEAFF
TRBJ2-7 | TRBV9 | CASSAGGSGYEQYF
TRBJ2-7 | TRBV7-9 | CASSSSGRVVTYEQYF
TRBJ1-1 | TRBV4-3 | CASSQDMVGGTEAFF
TRBJ2-1 | TRBV5-4 | CASSLGGRTGRNNEQFF
TRBJ2-7 | TRBV7-8 | CASSVDTSYEQYF
TRBJ1-1 | TRBV28 | CASRFTRRNTEAFF
TRBJ2-7 | TRBV5-1 | CASSSDSTYEQYF
TRBJ1-2 | TRBV28 | CASRPSGGPHYGYTF
TRBJ1-5 | TRBV2 | CASGEGEGGQPQHF
TRBJ1-5 | TRBV2 | CASSGETGNQPQHF
TRBJ1-6 | TRBV25-1 | CASSERGLGNSPLHF
TRBJ2-2 | TRBV5-8 | CASSLGLAGPPAGELFF
TRBJ2-3 | TRBV7-3 | CASSPTSGTDTQYF
TRBJ2-2 | TRBV10-2 | CASEGGDRVRSTGELFF
TRBJ2-2 | TRBV5-1 | CASRGSVNTGELFF
TRBJ1-2 | TRBV28 | CASSADSVYGYTF
TRBJ1-1 | TRBV19 | CASRRQNMNTEAFF
TRBJ2-7 | TRBV27 | CASSSGGSSYEQYF
TRBJ2-7 | TRBV5-6 | CASSLTSPSSYEQYF
TRBJ1-5 | TRBV28 | CASSLQGVINQPQHF